Below are 6 T cell receptor beta chains sequenced from a single sample in a study of cytomegalovirus exposure and HLA in healthy donors. 60 Vbeta and 13 Jbeta primers were used in PCR. Generated by immunoSEQ multiplex PCR, the TCRdb table keeps only in-frame clones and is missing some. The data contain 99,000 or so clones, under 85% of them seen just once; the ten biggest clones take up approximately 1.2%. Sequenced input: PBMCs. These receptors were obtained from a man between 25 and 39 years old in good health and CMV-seronegative.

In nucleotides, the CDR3 is TGTGCCAGCATGGGGTCGGGGAGCGGTAGGAGAGGCTACACCTTC. It is translated as CASMGSGSGRRGYTF. V usage is TRBV5-4 and J usage is TRBJ1-2, with D uncertain. Germline V CDR1 and CDR2: SGHNT, YYREEE (reference sequence). The CDR3 runs 15 residues. V was trimmed by 6 bases and J by 8 bases, leaving 23 bases between them.

CDR3 sequence: CASSIPGLSYEQYF. CDR3 sequence (DNA): TGTGCCAGCAGTATACCAGGTCTCTCCTACGAGCAGTACTTC. The chain has TRBV28 and TRBJ2-7; D gene ambiguous. The CDR3 loop spans 14 amino acids. The ends were cut back, 5 bases at V and 0 bases at J, with 11 bases in the middle. Germline V CDR1 and CDR2: MDHEN, SYDVKM.

The rearrangement links TRBV6-1 to TRBJ1-2, with D perhaps matching TRBD1 (5 bases). Trimming shortened V by 2 bases and J by 7 bases, and 20 bases separated the two germline ends. CDR3 length: 16 amino acids. CDR1 and CDR2 from the germline V gene are MNHNS and SASEGT. As DNA, the CDR3 is TGTGCCAGCAGTGAAAGCCGGCAGGGTAGCCTTTTTGGCTACACCTTC. Translated: CASSESRQGSLFGYTF.

This rearrangement joins TRBV9 to TRBJ1-1; D is undetermined. The CDR3 is 13 amino acids. V dropped 3 bases and J dropped 5 bases, with 11 bases sitting between them. Germline CDR1 reads SGDLS; CDR2 reads YYNGEE. CDR3 loop: CASSAPPVTEAFF. CDR3 in DNA: TGTGCCAGCAGCGCGCCTCCAGTGACTGAAGCTTTCTTT.

The chain employs TRBV5-1 and TRBJ1-5; D gene uncertain. Germline CDR1 is SGHRS and CDR2 is YFSETQ. The CDR3 loop spans 15 amino acids. V gave up 0 bases and J gave up 6 bases, with 13 bases separating them. For the CDR3, the DNA is TGCGCCAGCAGCTTGGTGGGGAGACCCAGTCAGCCCCAGCATTTT. This gives the protein CASSLVGRPSQPQHF.

The J gene is TRBJ2-6, the V gene TRBV4-3, with a tentative D call TRBD1 (6 bases). Per germline, CDR1 LGHNA and CDR2 YSLEER. Trimming left V 0 bases short and J 1 base short, with 10 bases between. The CDR3 loop spans 17 amino acids. This CDR3 reads CASSQETGQSGANVLTF. The CDR3 DNA reads as TGCGCCAGCAGCCAAGAAACAGGACAGTCTGGGGCCAACGTCCTGACTTTC.